Listed below are T cell receptor beta chains from one sample, sequenced in a study of T-cell reconstitution after alpha-beta-depleted transplantation in children. One entry per CDR3 protein results from TCRdb running MiXCR on the PCR reads. The sample records approximately 590,000 distinct CDR3 sequences, about 11% being singletons. This specimen was PBMCs from the stem cell graft donor, taken from the stem cell graft. These receptors were taken from a human donor who donated a stem cell graft to a child with acute myeloid leukemia. The CDR3 runs from the conserved cysteine through the conserved F or W. A D gene is named only where the DNA matches it firmly. Only some rows state a clone size, as once, few, many or a class for expanded clones.

V	J	size	D	CDR3	DNA
TRBV28	TRBJ2-1	NA	TRBD1	CASRSPGTGSNEQFF	TGTGCCAGCAGATCCCCCGGGACAGGGAGCAATGAGCAGTTCTTC
TRBV4-2	TRBJ1-2	few	TRBD1	CASSQLEGTGRGGYTF	TGTGCCAGCAGCCAACTTGAGGGGACAGGCCGTGGTGGCTACACCTTC
TRBV20-1	TRBJ2-3	many	TRBD2	CSARLRGGDTQYF	TGCAGTGCTAGGCTACGGGGGGGAGATACGCAGTATTTT
TRBV20-1	TRBJ2-5	few	TRBD1	CSARMTGGGQETQYF	TGCAGTGCTAGAATGACAGGGGGCGGGCAAGAGACCCAGTACTTC
TRBV10-3	TRBJ1-2	NA	TRBD1	CATRGQYYGYTF	TGTGCCACCAGGGGGCAGTACTATGGCTACACCTTC
TRBV29-1	TRBJ1-6	few	TRBD1	CSVALPGQGTLRGSPLHF	TGCAGCGTTGCTCTACCGGGACAGGGAACCCTAAGAGGTTCACCCCTCCACTTT
TRBV9	TRBJ2-3	NA	TRBD2	CASSQTSGRGDTQYF	TGTGCCAGCAGCCAGACTAGCGGGAGAGGGGATACGCAGTATTTT
TRBV6-5	TRBJ2-5	many	TRBD1	CASSYGTVPQETQYF	TGTGCCAGCAGTTACGGGACAGTTCCCCAAGAGACCCAGTACTTC
TRBV6-5	TRBJ1-6	few	NA	CASSYSRVGVSPLHF	TGTGCCAGCAGTTACTCGAGGGTTGGAGTCTCACCCCTCCACTTT
TRBV20-1	TRBJ2-2	few	NA	CSARDFASFADTGELFF	TGCAGTGCTAGAGATTTTGCTAGTTTTGCGGACACCGGGGAGCTGTTTTTT
TRBV20-1	TRBJ1-5	NA	NA	CSASWRGDSNQPQHF	TGCAGTGCTAGTTGGCGAGGGGATAGCAATCAGCCCCAGCATTTT
TRBV20-1	TRBJ2-1	few	TRBD2	CSALTSGSYNEQFF	TGCAGTGCTTTGACTAGCGGCTCCTACAATGAGCAGTTCTTC
TRBV20-1	TRBJ2-1	few	TRBD1	CSARPRQGAYNEQFF	TGCAGTGCTCGCCCCAGACAGGGCGCCTACAATGAGCAGTTCTTC
TRBV20-1	TRBJ2-5	many	TRBD2	CSATSSGREETQYF	TGCAGTGCTACCTCTAGCGGGAGGGAAGAGACCCAGTACTTC
TRBV5-1	TRBJ1-2	many	TRBD1	CASSPDRGGYTF	TGCGCCAGCAGTCCGGACAGGGGCGGCTACACCTTC
TRBV9	TRBJ2-5	NA	TRBD2	CASSVGTSGLQETQYF	TGTGCCAGCAGCGTTGGGACTAGCGGCCTCCAAGAGACCCAGTACTTC
TRBV19	TRBJ2-2	NA	NA	CASLGRRDTGELFF	TGTGCCAGTCTCGGCAGGCGGGACACCGGGGAGCTGTTTTTT
TRBV28	TRBJ2-2	many	TRBD1	CASSHLPGQTGELFF	TGTGCCAGCAGTCACCTCCCGGGACAGACCGGGGAGCTGTTTTTT
TRBV29-1	TRBJ1-1	few	NA	CSVETLAGSPEAFF	TGCAGCGTTGAGACTTTGGCAGGGAGCCCTGAAGCTTTCTTT
TRBV12-3/TRBV12-4	TRBJ2-2	few	NA	CASTVDGLAGELFF	TGTGCCAGCACCGTGGACGGCCTTGCCGGGGAGCTGTTTTTT
TRBV5-5	TRBJ2-7	many	NA	CASSHPGGPEQYF	TGTGCCAGCAGCCACCCCGGAGGGCCCGAGCAGTACTTC
TRBV20-1	TRBJ2-3	few	TRBD2	CSARLPRGSGDTQYF	TGCAGTGCTAGACTCCCACGCGGGAGTGGGGATACGCAGTATTTT
TRBV11-2	TRBJ2-7	NA	NA	CASSLIFQSEQYF	TGTGCCAGCAGCTTAATCTTCCAATCCGAGCAGTACTTC
TRBV20-1	TRBJ1-2	few	NA	CSARFQGGIYGYTF	TGCAGTGCTAGATTCCAGGGAGGGATTTATGGCTACACCTTC
TRBV30	TRBJ1-3	NA	NA	CAWTRNRAGNTIYF	TGTGCCTGGACCCGGAACAGGGCTGGAAACACCATATATTTT
TRBV18	TRBJ2-7	once	TRBD2	CASSPEGLALPYEQYF	TGTGCCAGCTCACCAGAAGGACTAGCGTTGCCCTACGAGCAGTACTTC
TRBV7-3	TRBJ2-1	few	TRBD2	CASSRGTSHNEQFF	TGTGCCAGCAGCCGCGGGACTAGTCACAATGAGCAGTTCTTC
TRBV7-2	TRBJ2-3	NA	TRBD2	CASSISSGYLGDTQYF	TGTGCCAGCAGCATCTCTAGCGGATACCTGGGCGATACGCAGTATTTT
TRBV20-1	TRBJ2-7	NA	NA	CSASRDPKRYF	TGCAGTGCTAGTCGGGACCCCAAGCGGTACTTC